One and the same sample provided the 32 T cell receptor beta chains below, sequenced in a study of blood T cells in healthy people across ages (dated by TCRdb to between 2014 and 2017). The method was 5' RACE. The sequencer listed for this sample is Illumina HiSeq 2500. A second PCR of 7 to 11 cycles was performed with a sample-barcoded 5' primer and a J-beta primer mix. Through fastp at Q25 and MiXCR, TCRdb rebuilt clones from the public reads, retaining in-frame beta chains. CDR3 protein sequences are deduplicated, and each keeps its most common genes and DNA. The sample table records hundreds of thousands of distinct CDR3 sequences; about half of these occur just once. 30% to 40% of the sample lies in the top ten. Material for sequencing was blood. These receptors were obtained from a woman aged 60-75 years in good health.

The J gene is TRBJ2-1, the V gene TRBV20-1, with D perhaps matching TRBD2 (6 bases). The germline V and J ends were trimmed by 4 bases and 6 bases, with 13 bases remaining between them. The length of the CDR3 is 13 residues. Germline CDR1 DFQATT, CDR2 SNEGSKA (reference sequence). In nucleotides, the CDR3 is TGCAGTGCTACTGGGGGAGGACCCAATGAGCAGTTCTTC. Its protein is CSATGGGPNEQFF.

V usage is TRBV6-2 or TRBV6-3 and J usage is TRBJ2-5; 8 nucleotides line up with TRBD2. The DNA matches TRBJ2-7 better at its end, which makes the J call doubtful. The CDR3 length is 14 residues. The germline CDR1 and CDR2 sequences are MNHEY and SVGEGT. The chain's CDR3 is CASSQQGTRDEQYF. The CDR3 DNA reads TGTGCCAGCAGTCAGCAAGGGACTAGGGACGAGCAGTACTTC.

There are a few counts of this clonotype. The chain links TRBV10-3 to TRBJ1-1, with D maybe TRBD1 (6 bases). This CDR3 is 11 amino acids long. V was pared by 6 bases and J by 5 bases, with 7 bases between. Germline V lookup: CDR1 ENHRY, CDR2 SYGVKD. CDR3 nucleotides: TGTGCCATCAGAGGGGGGACTGAAGCTTTCTTT. Translation gives CAIRGGTEAFF.

V is TRBV28 and J is TRBJ1-2; D is perhaps TRBD1 (5 bases). The length of the CDR3 is 12 residues. V was cut by 6 bases and J by 4 bases, with 9 bases left in between. The germline V gene encodes CDR1 MDHEN and CDR2 SYDVKM. In DNA, the CDR3 is TGTGCCAGCAGGGGGACTATCTATGGCTACACCTTC. Translation: CASRGTIYGYTF.

The J gene is TRBJ2-7, the V gene TRBV15; D remains ambiguous. CDR1 LNHNV and CDR2 YYDKDF come from the germline V gene (reference sequence). This CDR3 has 16 amino acids. The V gene lost 0 bases and the J gene lost 0 bases, with 12 bases spanning the gap. The CDR3: CATSRERTLISYEQYF. The CDR3 region has the DNA TGTGCCACCAGCAGAGAAAGGACGTTAATCTCCTACGAGCAGTACTTC.

In its sample, this clonotype was seen a few times. The V call is TRBV14, the J call TRBJ2-7, with D unclear. The germline V and J ends were trimmed by 2 bases and 6 bases, with 8 bases remaining between them. This CDR3 has 12 amino acids. Germline CDR1 is SGHDN and CDR2 is FVKESK. CDR3 protein: CASSQKVGEQYF. The CDR3 region has the DNA TGTGCCAGCAGCCAAAAGGTCGGCGAGCAGTACTTC.

Concerning this clonotype: A single base separates this from a much larger clone, so it may be a read error. V usage is TRBV20-1 and J usage is TRBJ2-7; D is ambiguous. Trimming took 0 bases from V and 7 from J, leaving 10 bases between them. The CDR3 is made up of 12 amino acids. Germline CDR1 and CDR2: DFQATT and SNEGSKA (reference sequence). The CDR3 protein is CSARDLLAEQYF. Here the CDR3 DNA reads TGCAGTGCTAGAGATCTCCTCGCTGAGCAGTACTTC.

Remarks on this clonotype: Since a much larger clone is just one base distant, this may be a read error. The chain couples TRBV3-1 to TRBJ2-1; tentative D call: TRBD2 (6 bases). The assigned J gene may be wrong: the sequence end matches TRBJ2-7 better. The germline CDR1 and CDR2 sequences are LGHDT and YNNKEL (reference sequence). The CDR3 totals 14 residues. The CDR3 here is CASSQRGRTNGQYF. CDR3 coding DNA: TGTGCCAGCAGCCAACGGGGGAGGACCAATGGGCAGTACTTC.

Many counts were recorded for this clonotype. The chain carries TRBV29-1 and TRBJ2-3, with 7 bases aligning to TRBD2. In germline, CDR1 is SQVTM, CDR2 ANQGSEA. This CDR3 has 13 amino acids. V dropped 4 bases and J dropped 5; count of bases not matched to a gene: 6. The CDR3: CSVVAGVGDTQYF. DNA of the CDR3: TGCAGCGTTGTTGCGGGGGTTGGAGATACGCAGTATTTT.

The V and J genes are TRBV28 and TRBJ2-1, with 12 bases that match TRBD2. The CDR3 has 17 amino acids. The trim removed 3 bases at V and 5 bases at J, leaving 8 bases unmatched. The germline V gene has CDR1 MDHEN and CDR2 SYDVKM. The CDR3 protein is CASSLASGRARDNEQFF. Written as DNA, the CDR3 is TGTGCCAGCAGTTTGGCTAGCGGGAGGGCCAGGGACAATGAGCAGTTCTTC.

The chain is built from TRBV28 and TRBJ2-7; D is possibly TRBD1 or TRBD2 (5 bases each). Trimming took 8 bases from V and 0 from J, leaving 20 bases between them. The CDR3 is 16 amino acids. Germline V gene sequence: CDR1 MDHEN, CDR2 SYDVKM. This chain's CDR3 is CASSPSPGSRSYEQYF. CDR3 DNA sequence: TGTGCCAGCTCTCCGTCCCCAGGGAGCCGCTCCTACGAGCAGTACTTC.

The chain couples TRBV14 to TRBJ1-2; unclear D gene. The germline V and J ends were trimmed by 0 bases and 4 bases, with 12 bases remaining between them. The CDR3 loop spans 15 amino acids. The germline CDR1 and CDR2 sequences are SGHDN and FVKESK. In DNA form, the CDR3 reads TGTGCCAGCAGCCAAGACCGCACCGATCGCTATGGCTACACCTTC. Translation: CASSQDRTDRYGYTF.

The CDR3 region has the DNA TGCAGTGCCTTTTCTGGCGGGAGGGCGGGTGATACGCAGTATTTT. This encodes CSAFSGGRAGDTQYF. The rearrangement joins TRBV20-1 to TRBJ2-3; 9 bases fit TRBD2. The germline CDR1 and CDR2 sequences are DFQATT and SNEGSKA (reference sequence). The V segment lost 6 bases and the J segment 6 bases; nucleotides outside the gene matches: 13. The length of the CDR3 is 15 residues.

The rearrangement links TRBV20-1 to TRBJ1-2; D remains ambiguous. Germline CDR1 reads DFQATT; CDR2 reads SNEGSKA (reference sequence). CDR3 length: 11 residues. The V gene lost 7 bases and the J gene lost 4 bases, with 10 bases spanning the gap. This CDR3 reads CSVTPGYGYTF. The CDR3 DNA sequence: TGCAGTGTTACTCCAGGCTATGGCTACACCTTC.

This clonotype was found many times. V and J are TRBV10-3 and TRBJ2-7; 13 bases are a match to TRBD2. The CDR3 contains 15 residues. V lost 10 bases and J lost 0; bases outside the gene matches: 6. Germline loops: CDR1 ENHRY, CDR2 SYGVKD. For the CDR3, the DNA is TGTGCCACCCAGGGACTAGCGGGAAGCTCCTACGAGCAGTACTTC. Translation gives CATQGLAGSSYEQYF.

This sequence joins TRBV3-1 and TRBJ2-6; the match to TRBD1 covers 10 bases. The ends lost 0 bases at V and 3 bases at J; junction bases unmatched: 5. This CDR3 comprises 18 residues. Germline V gives CDR1 LGHDT, CDR2 YNNKEL (reference sequence). CDR3 nucleotides: TGTGCCAGCAGCCAAGATAGGACAGGGGGAATTGGGGCCAACGTCCTGACTTTC. It encodes CASSQDRTGGIGANVLTF.

The chain joins TRBV12-3 or TRBV12-4 to TRBJ2-4; D is tentatively TRBD1 or TRBD2 (7 bases each). V gave up 3 bases and J gave up 13 bases, with 19 bases separating them. The CDR3 spans 14 residues. DNA of the CDR3: TGTGCCAGCAGTTTCGATGACAGGGACTACGGGCAGTACTTC. It encodes CASSFDDRDYGQYF.

This chain uses TRBV5-1 with TRBJ2-2, with 8 bases fitting TRBD2. With 4 bases clipped from V and 1 base from J, the junction kept 6 bases outside the gene matches. The CDR3 extends over 16 amino acids. Looked up from germline, CDR1 is SGHRS and CDR2 is YFSETQ. The CDR3 is CASSPSGSKNTGELFF. The CDR3 DNA reads as TGCGCCAGCAGCCCAAGCGGGAGTAAGAACACCGGGGAGCTGTTTTTT.

This clonotype has ten or more counts. The chain has TRBV29-1 and TRBJ2-7, with 10 bases fitting TRBD1. Germline V lookup: CDR1 SQVTM, CDR2 ANQGSEA. J gave up 7 bases and V 3 bases, and 9 bases lay outside the gene matches. This CDR3 comprises 14 residues. CDR3 amino acids: CSVEGQGPPGEQYF. The CDR3 DNA follows: TGCAGCGTTGAGGGACAGGGGCCTCCTGGGGAGCAGTACTTC.

The V gene is TRBV4-3, the J gene TRBJ2-1; 9 bases align to TRBD2. The length of the CDR3 is 15 residues. The germline V gene encodes CDR1 LGHNA and CDR2 YSLEER. With V trimmed by 4 bases and J by 7 bases, 8 bases remained unmatched. The CDR3: CASSPRAGGRNEQFF. CDR3 nucleotides: TGCGCCAGCAGCCCCCGGGCGGGGGGGAGGAATGAGCAGTTCTTC.

The chain carries TRBV12-3 or TRBV12-4 and TRBJ2-7, with D uncertain. Trimming cost V 6 bases and J 5 bases, with 14 bases left between them. This CDR3 contains 13 residues. CDR3 nucleotides: TGTGCCAGCAGCAAGGTGGGCGGAGACGAGCAGTACTTC. Translating gives CASSKVGGDEQYF.

The sample holds one count of this clonotype. V is TRBV11-3 and J is TRBJ2-7; 7 nucleotides agree with TRBD1. Germline CDR1 SGHNT, CDR2 YENEEA. CDR3 length equals 15 residues. The J segment lost 0 bases and the V segment lost 5 bases, leaving 7 bases of the junction unmatched. CDR3 residues: CASSPGQAVSYEQYF. For the CDR3, the DNA is TGTGCCAGCAGCCCAGGACAGGCCGTCTCCTACGAGCAGTACTTC.

The genes are TRBV9 and TRBJ2-7; TRBD2 matches at 9 bases. CDR3 length: 16 amino acids. Germline trimming cut 0 bases from V and 0 bases from J; bases unmatched to any gene: 4. CDR1 and CDR2 (germline): SGDLS, YYNGEE. The CDR3 coding sequence is TGTGCCAGCAGCGTAGACCCGACTAGCGGCTCCTACGAGCAGTACTTC. It translates to CASSVDPTSGSYEQYF.

This clonotype was picked up one time. The V and J genes are TRBV5-1 and TRBJ2-1; D perhaps matches TRBD1 (6 bases). This CDR3 has 14 residues. Trimming pared 5 bases from V and 6 bases from J, leaving 15 bases between. Germline CDR1 SGHRS, CDR2 YFSETQ. CDR3 sequence (DNA): TGCGCCAGCAGGCCTAGACAGGTTTCCAATGAGCAGTTCTTC. This encodes CASRPRQVSNEQFF.

This chain joins TRBV27 and TRBJ2-7, with D perhaps matching TRBD1 or TRBD2 (5 bases each). Trimming cost V 0 bases and J 0 bases, with 9 bases left between them. The CDR3 runs 15 residues. The germline gives CDR1 MNHEY, CDR2 SMNVEV (reference sequence). CDR3 in DNA: TGTGCCAGCAGTTTATCTGGGGGATACTCCTACGAGCAGTACTTC. Residues: CASSLSGGYSYEQYF.

V usage is TRBV6-1 and J usage is TRBJ2-7; D is possibly TRBD1 (5 bases). The CDR3 runs to 15 residues. Germline CDR1 and CDR2: MNHNS and SASEGT. V dropped 4 bases and J dropped 0 bases, with 13 bases sitting between them. CDR3 nucleotides: TGTGCCAGCAGTGCCCGACAGTCCCTCTCCTACGAGCAGTACTTC. Its translation is CASSARQSLSYEQYF.

This clonotype was observed a handful of times. The gene calls are TRBV28 and TRBJ1-5; D gene uncertain. This CDR3 comprises 14 residues. The V end lost 8 bases, the J end lost 5 bases, and 16 bases lay between the germline ends. CDR1 MDHEN and CDR2 SYDVKM come from the germline V gene. This CDR3 reads CASHPGTGYQPQHF. The CDR3 DNA reads as TGTGCCAGCCATCCCGGTACGGGTTATCAGCCCCAGCATTTT.

This clonotype was seen only once. The rearrangement uses TRBV11-1 and TRBJ2-7; TRBD2 matches 8 bases. The end of the DNA fits TRBJ2-1 better, so the J call may be wrong. This CDR3 contains 16 residues. CDR1 and CDR2 from the germline V gene are SGHAT and FQDESV (reference sequence). This chain's CDR3 is CASSPFGRAGVNEQFF. Written as DNA, the CDR3 is TGTGCCAGCAGCCCGTTCGGGAGAGCGGGAGTTAATGAGCAGTTCTTC.

This clonotype appeared a few times. This chain joins TRBV7-2 and TRBJ2-7; D may be TRBD2 (6 bases). The CDR3 spans 13 residues. V lost 7 bases and J lost 4, with 14 bases in between. CDR1 SGHTA and CDR2 FQGNSA come from the germline V gene. The CDR3 is CASTQGLQYEQYF. The CDR3 bases are TGTGCCAGCACCCAGGGACTTCAATACGAGCAGTACTTC.

The chain uses TRBV6-2 or TRBV6-3 and TRBJ2-1, with 7 positions matching TRBD1. After removal of 6 bases from V and 0 bases from J, the junction contained 2 bases not matched to a gene. From germline, CDR1 is MNHEY and CDR2 SVGEGT. The CDR3 contains 14 residues. Written as DNA, the CDR3 is TGTGCCAGCAGGCGGACAGGCTCCTACAATGAGCAGTTCTTC. Amino acids: CASRRTGSYNEQFF.

This clonotype was detected a few times. The CDR3 DNA reads as TGTGCCAGCAGCCAAGCTCCTGGCAATCAGCCCCAGCATTTT. Amino acids: CASSQAPGNQPQHF. This chain uses TRBV4-2 with TRBJ1-5; D uncertain. The V gene's germline CDR1 is LGHNA and CDR2 YNFKEQ. The CDR3 covers 14 residues. With 1 base removed from V and 2 bases from J, the gap between germline ends came to 6 bases.

The chain combines TRBV29-1 with TRBJ2-7, with 11 positions matching TRBD1. Germline V gene sequence: CDR1 SQVTM, CDR2 ANQGSEA. The junction had 5 bases not matched to a gene; V was cut back by 3 bases and J by 1 base. The CDR3 runs 15 residues. The CDR3 sequence is CSVEEDRGPSYEQYF. The CDR3 bases are TGCAGCGTTGAGGAGGACAGGGGGCCTTCCTACGAGCAGTACTTC.